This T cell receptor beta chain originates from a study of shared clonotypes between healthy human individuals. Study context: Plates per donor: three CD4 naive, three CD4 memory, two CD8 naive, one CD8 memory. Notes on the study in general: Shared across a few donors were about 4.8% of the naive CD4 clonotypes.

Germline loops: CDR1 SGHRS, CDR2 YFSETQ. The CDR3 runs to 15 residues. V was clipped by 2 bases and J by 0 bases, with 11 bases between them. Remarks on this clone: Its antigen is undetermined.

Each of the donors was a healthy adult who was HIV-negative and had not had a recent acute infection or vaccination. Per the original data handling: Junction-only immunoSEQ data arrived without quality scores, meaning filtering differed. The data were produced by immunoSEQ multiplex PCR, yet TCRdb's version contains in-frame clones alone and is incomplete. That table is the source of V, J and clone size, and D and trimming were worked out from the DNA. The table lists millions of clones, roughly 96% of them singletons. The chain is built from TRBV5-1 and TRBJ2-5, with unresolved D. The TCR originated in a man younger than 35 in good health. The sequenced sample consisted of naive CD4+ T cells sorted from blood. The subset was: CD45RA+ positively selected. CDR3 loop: CASSFGQANQETQYF. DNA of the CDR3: TGCGCCAGCAGCTTTGGGCAGGCGAACCAAGAGACCCAGTACTTC.